These 21 T cell receptor beta chains came from one sample sequenced in a study of T cells in women clearing cervical HPV infection. Method: immunoSEQ multiplex PCR; TCRdb's copy keeps in-frame clones and lacks some. This sample contains about 20,000 clones. Material: blood buffy coat. These TCRs come from a woman aged 18-69 years with a cervical HPV16 infection that either progressed to CIN3+ or cleared (not recorded which).

Points on this clone: The read gets to within 3 residues of the CDR3 end, and the germline J gene fills in the rest. This sequence joins TRBV20-1 and TRBJ1-2; TRBD1 agrees at 7 bases. J lost 6 bases, V lost 0 bases, and 13 bases had no gene match. Germline CDR1 is DFQATT and CDR2 is SNEGSKA (reference sequence). This CDR3 contains 16 residues. CDR3 loop: CSARDPLTGRVDGYTF. CDR3 DNA (partial): TGCAGTGCTAGAGATCCCCTGACAGGGAGGGTGGATGGC.

In the case of this clone: Read sequence stops 3 residues before the CDR3 end, and the germline J gene provides the missing end. The chain couples TRBV5-1 to TRBJ2-6; possibly TRBD1 for D (5 bases). The germline V gene encodes CDR1 SGHRS and CDR2 YFSETQ. The V end lost 1 base, the J end lost 0 bases, and 17 bases lay between the germline ends. The CDR3 totals 19 residues. Incomplete CDR3 DNA: TGCGCCAGCAGCTTGTTCCAGGGCCTGACCCGCTCTGGGGCCAACGTC. Translated, it gives CASSLFQGLTRSGANV. The complete CDR3 protein is CASSLFQGLTRSGANVLTF. Combining the CDR3 with reference TRBV5-1 and TRBJ2-6 gives the whole variable domain KAGVTQTPRYLIKTRGQQVTLSCSPISGHRSVSWYQQTPGQGLQFLFEYFSETQRNKGNFPGRFSGRQFSNSRSEMNVSTLELGDSALYLCASSLFQGLTRSGANVLTFGAGSRLTVL.

A word on this clone: The sequence runs out 3 residues before the end of the CDR3; the remainder is reconstructed from the germline J gene. The chain recombines TRBV28 with TRBJ2-2, with D maybe TRBD1 (6 bases). In germline, CDR1 is MDHEN, CDR2 SYDVKM. V was cut by 4 bases and J by 1 base, with 10 bases left in between. The CDR3 runs to 15 residues. The CDR3 loop reads CASSSGQLNTGELFF. The CDR3 DNA, read in part, is TGTGCCAGCAGTTCAGGACAGCTGAACACCGGGGAG.

Comments on this clone: The junction departs from the called germline gene at one end, perhaps through a read error. The CDR3 end falls 3 residues outside the read, so it is completed with the germline J gene. J is TRBJ2-7 and V is TRBV4-2, with 7 bases fitting TRBD1. The CDR3 spans 16 residues. CDR1 LGHNA and CDR2 YNFKEQ come from the germline V gene. The DNA read from the CDR3 is TGCGCCAGCAGCCAAGATGCCGGGACAGATTCCTACGAG. Amino acids: CASSQDAGTDSYE. The whole CDR3 is CASSQDAGTDSYEQYF.

Worth noting for this clone: The CDR3 extends 3 residues past the end of the read, so its final part is completed from the germline J gene. The chain has TRBV6-2 or TRBV6-3 and TRBJ1-2, with a possible D match to TRBD1 (5 bases). This CDR3 contains 15 residues. Germline V CDR1 and CDR2: MNHEY, SVGEGT. The CDR3 reads CASSSQGLSYNDYTF. CDR3 DNA (partial): TGTGCCAGCAGTTCGCAGGGCTTATCCTACAATGAC.

A note on this clone: With the read ending 3 residues before the CDR3 end, the germline J gene is used to fill in that end. The gene calls are TRBV5-5 and TRBJ2-1, with D possibly TRBD2 on 5 matching bases. This CDR3 spans 15 amino acids. V dropped 1 base and J dropped 5 bases, with 13 bases sitting between them. CDR1 and CDR2 (germline): SGHKS, YYEKEE (reference sequence). This CDR3 is CASSLLLRLNNEQFF. The DNA read from the CDR3 is TGTGCCAGCAGCTTGCTCTTGAGACTAAACAATGAG.

Note on this clone: With the read ending 3 residues before the CDR3 end, the germline J gene is used to fill in that end. This chain connects TRBV20-1 to TRBJ1-5; TRBD1 matches 7 bases. The CDR3 runs to 13 residues. The V gene end was trimmed by 4 bases and the J gene end by 6 bases; junction bases not matched to a gene: 6. The germline gives CDR1 DFQATT, CDR2 SNEGSKA (reference sequence). CDR3 in amino acids: CSATPGGTQPQHF. CDR3 DNA, as far as it was read: TGCAGTGCTACGCCAGGGGGGACTCAGCCC.

About this clone: Sequencing ends 3 residues short of the CDR3 end; the germline J gene provides the rest. The chain links TRBV7-2 to TRBJ2-3; 14 nucleotides line up with TRBD2. The CDR3 is 18 amino acids. In germline, CDR1 is SGHTA, CDR2 FQGNSA. Losses at the gene ends were 0 bases for V and 4 bases for J; bases not matched to a gene: 6. The CDR3 region is CASSLAPGLAGAADTQYF. CDR3 DNA (partial): TGTGCCAGCAGCTTAGCGCCGGGACTAGCGGGAGCAGCAGATACG.

Note on this clone: The read falls 3 residues short of the CDR3 end, and the missing part is taken from the germline J gene. The chain carries TRBV19 and TRBJ1-2, with D unresolved. The germline CDR1 and CDR2 sequences are LNHDA and SQIVND (reference sequence). The CDR3 loop spans 16 amino acids. CDR3 region: CASTQFGMASTDTYTF. The covered CDR3 bases are TGTGCCAGTACCCAATTCGGCATGGCTAGCACAGATACC.

This clone counts as medium-sized (0.01 to 0.1%) by frequency. With the read ending 3 residues before the CDR3 end, the germline J gene is used to fill in that end. V gene TRBV19 combines with J gene TRBJ2-7; 9 positions agree with TRBD2. CDR1 is LNHDA, CDR2 SQIVND, per germline (reference sequence). V shed 3 bases and J 6 bases; nucleotides not matched to a gene: 3. The CDR3 is 13 amino acids. The CDR3 bases that were read are TGTGCCAGTAGTATGGGGACTAGCTCCGAG. Translated: CASSMGTSSE. The complete CDR3 protein is CASSMGTSSEQYF.

Turning to this clone: Coverage ceases 3 residues before the CDR3 finishes, and the germline J gene fills in the end. The chain employs TRBV28 and TRBJ1-1; 8 bases are a match to TRBD1. The germline CDR1 and CDR2 sequences are MDHEN and SYDVKM. The V and J ends lost 6 bases and 5 bases, in that order; junction bases with no gene match: 5. The CDR3 has 13 amino acids. CDR3 DNA (partial): TGTGCCAGCAGCCTGACAGGGGTAACTGAA. It specifies CASSLTGVTE. From start to end, the CDR3 is CASSLTGVTEAFF.

As to this clone: The sequence runs out 3 residues before the end of the CDR3; the remainder is reconstructed from the germline J gene. The chain has TRBV10-3 and TRBJ1-2, with D unclear. Germline V lookup: CDR1 ENHRY, CDR2 SYGVKD. The CDR3 has 15 amino acids. The CDR3 DNA, read in part, is TGTGCCATCAGTCCCCGAACCGCGAGCTCCTACGAC. It translates to CAISPRTASSYD. The entire CDR3 sequence reads CAISPRTASSYDYTF.

Notes on this clone: From the germline J gene comes the end of the CDR3, since the read stops 3 residues before it. The chain links TRBV2 to TRBJ2-3; no clear D gene. This CDR3 has 12 amino acids. Germline V gives CDR1 SNHLY, CDR2 FYNNEI. CDR3: CASGFEVGTQYF. The part of the CDR3 DNA that was read is TGTGCCAGCGGATTCGAGGTCGGGACG. The whole variable domain, filled in from reference TRBV2 and TRBJ2-3, reads EPEVTQTPSHQVTQMGQEVILRCVPISNHLYFYWYRQILGQKVEFLVSFYNNEISEKSEIFDDQFSVERPDGSNFTLKIRSTKLEDSAMYFCASGFEVGTQYFGPGTRLTVL.

A word on this clone: The sequence runs out 3 residues before the end of the CDR3; the remainder is reconstructed from the germline J gene. This sequence joins TRBV18 and TRBJ1-4; the D is unclear. In germline, CDR1 is KGHSH, CDR2 LQKENI. This CDR3 contains 16 residues. Partial CDR3 DNA: TGTGCCAGCTCACCGATAACTCCCACCTATAATTCACCA. Its translation: CASSPITPTYNSP. The entire CDR3 protein is CASSPITPTYNSPLFF.

Concerning this clone: At one end the junction does not follow the germline gene, possibly because of a read error. The sequenced fragment ends 3 residues before the CDR3 boundary, so the rest is inferred from the germline J gene. The chain joins TRBV4-2 to TRBJ1-1; D possibly corresponds to TRBD1 (5 bases). The CDR3 length is 15 residues. Germline V lookup: CDR1 LGHNA, CDR2 YNFKEQ. CDR3 DNA (partial): TGCGCCAGCAGCCAAGTGGGGGGTTCGAACACTGAA. Protein: CASSQVGGSNTE. Given in full, the CDR3 is CASSQVGGSNTEAFF.

About this clone itself: The read halts 3 residues ahead of the CDR3 end, with the missing end drawn from the germline J gene. The rearrangement joins TRBV16 to TRBJ1-5; D uncertain. Germline CDR1 reads KGHSY; CDR2 reads FQNENV. V was pared by 3 bases and J by 0 bases, with 6 bases between. CDR3 size: 14 residues. CDR3 bases read: TGTGCCAGCAGCCAGCTAGATAGCAATCAGCCC. Translating gives CASSQLDSNQP. The complete CDR3 reads CASSQLDSNQPQHF.

About this clone: Sequencing ends 3 residues short of the CDR3 end; the germline J gene provides the rest. The chain joins TRBV6-2 or TRBV6-3 to TRBJ2-3; D may be TRBD2 (7 bases). Germline CDR1 is MNHEY and CDR2 is SVGEGT. CDR3 length equals 14 residues. The germline V and J ends were trimmed by 7 bases and 6 bases, with 17 bases remaining between them. The chain's CDR3 is CASIPWGGHDTQYF. The covered CDR3 bases are TGTGCCAGCATCCCATGGGGGGGGCACGATACG.

In the case of this clone: Read coverage stops 3 residues before the CDR3 terminus; the germline J gene supplies the remainder. This chain links TRBV7-6 with TRBJ2-2, with a possible D match to TRBD2 (6 bases). Deletions cut 5 bases from V and 3 bases from J, with 16 bases between. In germline, CDR1 is SGHVS, CDR2 FNYEAQ. CDR3 size: 16 residues. The CDR3 sequence: CASSMHGGADTGELFF. The DNA read from the CDR3 is TGTGCCAGCAGCATGCACGGGGGTGCGGACACCGGGGAG.

As to this clone: The sequenced fragment ends 3 residues before the CDR3 boundary, so the rest is inferred from the germline J gene. The chain links TRBV11-2 to TRBJ1-2; 11 bases map to TRBD1. Germline V gene lookup returns CDR1 SGHAT and CDR2 FQNNGV. This CDR3 comprises 15 residues. CDR3 loop: CASSPEGTGGRGYTF. Partial CDR3 DNA: TGTGCCAGCAGCCCCGAGGGGACAGGGGGTCGAGGC.

The covered CDR3 bases are TGTGCCAGCAGTGCTGTGTCCGGGGTGGGGGGAACAGATACG. It encodes CASSAVSGVGGTDT. The entire CDR3 is CASSAVSGVGGTDTQYF. The rearrangement links TRBV27 to TRBJ2-3; D perhaps matches TRBD2 (6 bases). The read comes to an end 3 residues before the CDR3 does, leaving the germline J gene to fill in the end. CDR1 and CDR2 (germline): MNHEY, SMNVEV (reference sequence). Trimming took off 5 bases at V and 3 bases at J, with 21 bases between the two ends. This CDR3 contains 17 residues.

A note on this clone: With the read ending 3 residues before the CDR3 end, the germline J gene is used to fill in that end. This chain links TRBV7-2 with TRBJ1-2; no reliable D call. This CDR3 is 12 amino acids long. Germline V gives CDR1 SGHTA, CDR2 FQGNSA. V lost 1 base, J lost 7 bases, and 7 bases lay in between. The chain's CDR3 is CASSLESFGYTF. Partial CDR3 DNA: TGTGCCAGCAGCTTAGAATCCTTTGGC.